This TCR beta chain was found in a study of cytomegalovirus exposure and HLA in healthy donors. This CDR3 spans 15 amino acids. Per the germline V gene, CDR1 is MGHRA and CDR2 is YSYEKL. The V end was cut by 6 bases, the J end by 0 bases, with 12 bases between. Study observations and caveats: A likely sequencing artifact accounted for one observed cluster of highly shared sequence variants. Rare TCR sequences predominated, though certain public TCRs were found in many donors.

The PCR used 60 Vbeta and 13 Jbeta primers. The data were produced by immunoSEQ multiplex PCR, yet TCRdb's version contains in-frame clones alone and is incomplete. The sample has around 150,000 clones; about 85% are singletons. Notes on this clone: What it binds is unknown.

The sequenced material came from PBMCs. This TCR derives from a man between 18 and 35 years old in good health and CMV-seropositive. The J gene is TRBJ1-5, the V gene TRBV4-1; TRBD1 is a possible D gene (6 bases). CDR3 DNA: TGCGCCAGCAGACAGGGTACTAATAGCAATCAGCCCCAGCATTTT. Its translation is CASRQGTNSNQPQHF.